One sample yielded the 21 T cell receptor beta chains listed below, sequenced in a study of T cell repertoires in cytomegalovirus infection. TCRdb re-called the reads with MiXCR, one entry per CDR3 protein. The table lists around 740,000 distinct CDR3 sequences, 35% to 45% of them singletons. Sequencing input: PBMCs. The receptors originated from a human donor in good health (CMV status not recorded). Some clones in this sample may be carry-over from other donors' samples.

This chain joins TRBV3-1 and TRBJ2-7; D remains unclear. Germline V gene lookup returns CDR1 LGHDT and CDR2 YNNKEL (reference sequence). This CDR3 has 13 residues. Trimming cost V 4 bases and J 5 bases, with 12 bases left between them. This CDR3 reads CASSLERSHEQYF. For the CDR3, the DNA is TGTGCCAGCAGCCTCGAACGGAGCCACGAGCAGTACTTC.

This clonotype was observed a handful of times. J is TRBJ1-1 and V is TRBV7-2, with a possible D match to TRBD1 (5 bases). V lost 5 bases and J lost 11, with 15 bases in between. The CDR3 extends over 12 amino acids. Germline V gene lookup returns CDR1 SGHTA and CDR2 FQGNSA. This chain's CDR3 is CASSLPFRGAFF. The CDR3 DNA sequence: TGTGCCAGCAGCCTCCCCTTCCGGGGCGCTTTCTTT.

This clonotype was seen at least ten times. The chain employs TRBV7-8 and TRBJ2-3; no reliable D call. The CDR3 runs to 14 residues. Per the germline V gene, CDR1 is SGHVS and CDR2 is FQNEAQ. Trimming left V 2 bases short and J 6 bases short, with 12 bases between. CDR3 amino acids: CASSLRDGSDTQYF. In DNA, the CDR3 is TGTGCCAGCAGCTTAAGGGATGGTTCTGATACGCAGTATTTT.

In this sample, this clonotype turned up a few times. CDR3 DNA: TGTGCCAGCAGCTCCAGGATAACCGGGGAGCTGTTTTTT. It is translated as CASSSRITGELFF. The chain has TRBV7-2 and TRBJ2-2, with D unresolved. V lost 4 bases and J 5 bases, leaving 8 bases between the germline ends. Germline V gives CDR1 SGHTA, CDR2 FQGNSA. The CDR3 contains 13 residues.

V usage is TRBV6-5 and J usage is TRBJ1-5; possibly TRBD1 for D (5 bases). Germline assignment: CDR1 MNHEY and CDR2 SVGAGI. Deletions cut 0 bases from V and 9 bases from J, with 24 bases between. The CDR3 runs to 18 residues. The DNA of the CDR3 is TGTGCCAGCAGTTACTCGAGCAATGGCCCCAGGGCGGTTGGGCCCCAGCATTTT. Protein sequence: CASSYSSNGPRAVGPQHF.

The sample holds many counts of this clonotype. This rearrangement joins TRBV7-8 to TRBJ1-4; possibly TRBD1 for D (6 bases). Germline V gene lookup returns CDR1 SGHVS and CDR2 FQNEAQ. Trimming stripped 2 bases from V and 8 bases from J, with 24 bases between. CDR3 length: 18 amino acids. The DNA of the CDR3 is TGTGCCAGCAGCTTACTGCTGGTCAGGGGAGATAGTAGAGAAAAACTGTTTTTT. Its protein product is CASSLLLVRGDSREKLFF.

Details on this clonotype: A much larger clone sits a single nucleotide away, making a read error possible. The V gene is TRBV7-8, the J gene TRBJ1-3; 8 bases fit TRBD1. CDR1 SGHVS and CDR2 FQNEAQ come from the germline V gene. The CDR3 covers 15 residues. The CDR3 region has the DNA TGTGCCAGCAGCTCATCCGGGACAGGTGGAAACACCATATGTTTT. It specifies CASSSSGTGGNTICF.

This clonotype was counted between two and nine times. V is TRBV6-5 and J is TRBJ1-2; the match to TRBD1 covers 9 bases. Losses at the gene ends were 5 bases for V and 5 bases for J; bases not matched to a gene: 12. Per germline, CDR1 MNHEY and CDR2 SVGAGI. The CDR3 covers 16 residues. The CDR3 DNA follows: TGTGCCAGCAGTGACGCGACAGGGGGAGGGTCGTATGGCTACACCTTC. Protein: CASSDATGGGSYGYTF.

This clonotype appeared a few times. V usage is TRBV5-6 and J usage is TRBJ1-3; TRBD1 aligns across 8 bases. CDR3 length: 15 amino acids. Trimming took 5 bases from V and 2 from J; bases not matched to a gene: 6. Germline V gives CDR1 SGHDT, CDR2 YYEEEE. The CDR3 nucleotides read TGTGCCAGCAGGAAGACAGGGGAGGCTGGAAACACCATATATTTT. Its protein is CASRKTGEAGNTIYF.

This chain links TRBV6-1 with TRBJ2-5; D is undetermined. V was cut by 6 bases and J by 5 bases, with 10 bases left in between. From germline, CDR1 is MNHNS and CDR2 SASEGT. The CDR3 has 12 amino acids. CDR3 sequence (DNA): TGTGCCAGCAGGGACCAATCGGAGACCCAGTACTTC. Encoded protein: CASRDQSETQYF.

V usage is TRBV28 and J usage is TRBJ2-7; 9 nucleotides match TRBD2. This CDR3 has 16 residues. The germline CDR1 and CDR2 sequences are MDHEN and SYDVKM. J lost 3 bases, V lost 2 bases, and 8 bases had no gene match. CDR3 nucleotide sequence: TGTGCCAGCAGTTTACGGCTAGCGGGATATTTCTACGAGCAGTACTTC. This encodes CASSLRLAGYFYEQYF.

The V call is TRBV12-3 or TRBV12-4, the J call TRBJ2-1; D is ambiguous. There are 15 residues in the CDR3. V gave up 3 bases and J gave up 1 base, with 10 bases separating them. In DNA form, the CDR3 reads TGTGCCAGCAGTTTTCTCGTAGCATCCTACAATGAGCAGTTCTTC. This codes for CASSFLVASYNEQFF.

In its sample, this clonotype was seen a few times. The rearrangement uses TRBV20-1 and TRBJ1-2, with D unresolved. The V end was cut by 0 bases, the J end by 3 bases, with 14 bases between. The V gene's germline CDR1 is DFQATT and CDR2 SNEGSKA (reference sequence). This CDR3 contains 15 residues. The chain's CDR3 is CSARDGGRAHYGYTF. CDR3 coding DNA: TGCAGTGCTAGAGATGGTGGTAGGGCACACTATGGCTACACCTTC.

This clonotype was detected many times. This chain joins TRBV10-2 and TRBJ2-7; D perhaps matches TRBD1 (6 bases). The CDR3 covers 14 residues. V lost 8 bases to trimming and J lost 0 bases, with 14 bases between them. Germline CDR1 and CDR2: WSHSY and SAAADI. The DNA for the CDR3 is TGCGCCAGCCAGGGGCGAAGGAGCTCCTACGAGCAGTACTTC. Its protein is CASQGRRSSYEQYF.

The chain is built from TRBV15 and TRBJ2-7; D may be TRBD1 (6 bases). CDR1 is LNHNV, CDR2 YYDKDF, per germline (reference sequence). V gave up 4 bases and J gave up 7 bases, with 20 bases separating them. The CDR3 covers 15 residues. The CDR3 nucleotides read TGTGCCACCAGCAACCGGGACACCTTCGGAGTGGAGCAGTACTTC. Protein product: CATSNRDTFGVEQYF.

V and J are TRBV2 and TRBJ2-1; 7 bases agree with TRBD1. Germline lookup yields CDR1 SNHLY and CDR2 FYNNEI. The V segment lost 5 bases and the J segment 4 bases; nucleotides outside the gene matches: 2. The CDR3 has 13 amino acids. The CDR3 region is CASSQQGYNEQFF. The CDR3 DNA sequence: TGTGCCAGCAGTCAACAGGGGTACAATGAGCAGTTCTTC.

This clonotype showed up just once. This may stem from a read error, because a much larger clone lies one nucleotide away. V and J are TRBV7-8 and TRBJ2-3, with 9 positions matching TRBD2. The germline CDR1 and CDR2 sequences are SGHVS and FQNEAQ. The CDR3 extends over 11 amino acids. CDR3 protein: CASSLGGRESF. DNA for the CDR3: TGTGCCAGCAGCTTAGGCGGGAGGGAGTCTTTT.

The chain links TRBV7-2 to TRBJ1-4, with TRBD1 matching over 8 bases. Germline loops: CDR1 SGHTA, CDR2 FQGNSA. V lost 3 bases and J lost 12; bases outside the gene matches: 6. The CDR3 covers 13 residues. The CDR3 nucleotides are TGTGCCAGCAGCTTTAGGTCGGACAGGGAACTGTTTTTT. Translation gives CASSFRSDRELFF.

This clonotype was recorded a few times. This sequence joins TRBV3-1 and TRBJ2-7, with D tentatively TRBD1 (6 bases). Germline values: CDR1 LGHDT, CDR2 YNNKEL (reference sequence). The ends were cut back, 4 bases at V and 6 bases at J, with 16 bases in the middle. The CDR3 sequence is 14 residues long. The CDR3 spells CASSPTGDPLEQYF. The CDR3 bases are TGTGCCAGCAGCCCGACAGGAGACCCGCTCGAGCAGTACTTC.

The chain has TRBV7-9 and TRBJ2-1; 12 positions agree with TRBD2. The CDR3 loop spans 16 amino acids. CDR1 and CDR2 from the germline V gene are SEHNR and FQNEAQ (reference sequence). Trimming took 4 bases from V and 9 from J; bases not matched to a gene: 10. The CDR3 sequence is CASSSGSGLAGFEQFF. The CDR3 DNA reads as TGTGCCAGCAGCTCGGGGTCAGGACTAGCGGGATTTGAGCAGTTCTTC.

This clonotype was seen a handful of times. The chain has TRBV7-8 and TRBJ1-5; TRBD1 is a possible D gene (6 bases). The V end lost 1 base, the J end lost 5 bases, and 15 bases lay between the germline ends. Germline CDR1 is SGHVS and CDR2 is FQNEAQ. The CDR3 runs to 16 residues. This CDR3 is CASSLDLGGPDQPQHF. CDR3 DNA sequence: TGTGCCAGCAGCTTAGATCTCGGGGGGCCCGATCAGCCCCAGCATTTT.